This T cell receptor beta chain was identified in a study of T cells in Graves' hyperthyroidism and ophthalmopathy. Regarding the study as a whole: Ophthalmopathy could be told apart from stable hyperthyroidism with a 13 V-J model. Before onset, ophthalmopathy was predicted by the model a median around 6 months earlier.

This clonotype was detected ten times or more. What it binds is not known. Amplification yielded TCR beta CDR3 regions, with RNA transcripts as the source. First-round RT-PCR with HTBI primers amplified the TCR CDR3 region. TCRdb passed the multiplex PCR reads through MiXCR, listing each CDR3 protein once. The data hold hundreds of thousands of distinct CDR3 sequences, with less than 20% observed a single time. Germline V gene data show CDR1 as SGHRS and CDR2 as YFSETQ. V gave up 4 bases and J gave up 0 bases; unmatched junction bases: 6. This CDR3 spans 16 amino acids. The chain recombines TRBV5-1 with TRBJ2-1, with 8 bases aligning to TRBD1. The sample consisted of blood. This sequence was found in a woman in her late teens or twenties with Graves' hyperthyroidism. CDR3 loop: CASSVTGQASYNEQFF. DNA for the CDR3: TGCGCCAGCAGCGTGACGGGACAGGCCTCCTACAATGAGCAGTTCTTC.